This is a list of T cell receptor beta chains from one sample in a study of blood T cell repertoires in COVID-19. The assay was immunoSEQ multiplex PCR, and TCRdb's table has in-frame clones only and misses some. The table shows around 83,000 clones, with around 86% occurring only once. The sequencing input was peripheral blood. Source of these receptors: a man aged 50 to 60 with active or convalescent COVID-19. CDR3s include the opening cysteine and the closing phenylalanine or tryptophan. Fields, in order: V gene, clone size, J gene, D gene, CDR3 protein, CDR3 DNA. The D gene is left open where the match is weak. Clone size, where shown, is once, few, many, or a class for clones that have expanded.

V: TRBV19; size: -; J: TRBJ2-7; D: TRBD1; CDR3: CASSISFGDRVHEQYF; DNA: TGTGCCAGTAGTATTTCGTTTGGGGACAGGGTGCACGAGCAGTACTTC
V: TRBV5-5; size: -; J: TRBJ1-4; D: -; CDR3: CASSFIPGGNEKLFF; DNA: TGTGCCAGCAGCTTTATTCCGGGAGGGAATGAAAAACTGTTTTTT
V: TRBV5-1; size: -; J: TRBJ2-3; D: -; CDR3: CASSSLAEKSTDTQYF; DNA: TGCGCCAGCAGCTCTCTAGCAGAGAAAAGCACAGATACGCAGTATTTT
V: TRBV7-2; size: -; J: TRBJ2-3; D: TRBD2; CDR3: CASSYSGTSTDTQYF; DNA: TGTGCCAGCAGTTATAGCGGGACTAGCACAGATACGCAGTATTTT
V: TRBV24-1; size: -; J: TRBJ2-2; D: TRBD2; CDR3: CATSDLTSGRALDTGELFF; DNA: TGTGCCACCAGTGATTTGACTAGCGGGAGGGCATTAGACACCGGGGAGCTGTTTTTT
V: TRBV30; size: -; J: TRBJ2-7; D: TRBD1; CDR3: CAWSPGTGLYEQYF; DNA: TGTGCCTGGAGCCCCGGGACAGGGCTTTACGAGCAGTACTTC
V: TRBV18; size: -; J: TRBJ2-2; D: TRBD2; CDR3: CASSLTTSGRTGELFF; DNA: TGTGCCAGCTCACTCACGACTAGCGGTAGGACCGGGGAGCTGTTTTTT
V: TRBV5-1; size: -; J: TRBJ2-7; D: TRBD1; CDR3: CASSLGTGTGLDEQYF; DNA: TGCGCCAGCAGCTTGGGTACCGGGACAGGGTTAGACGAGCAGTACTTC
V: TRBV9; size: -; J: TRBJ1-5; D: TRBD1; CDR3: CASSPQKQGASNQPQHF; DNA: TGTGCCAGCAGCCCCCAAAAACAGGGGGCCAGCAATCAGCCCCAGCATTTT
V: TRBV12-1; size: few; J: TRBJ2-7; D: -; CDR3: CASSFAWRGTYEQYF; DNA: TGTGCCAGCAGCTTTGCTTGGCGGGGCACCTACGAGCAGTACTTC
V: TRBV2; size: -; J: TRBJ2-3; D: -; CDR3: CASSEPGADTQYF; DNA: TGTGCCAGCAGTGAACCGGGGGCAGATACGCAGTATTTT
V: TRBV28; size: -; J: TRBJ2-1; D: TRBD1; CDR3: CASSSRGHEQFF; DNA: TGTGCCAGCAGTTCGAGGGGGCATGAGCAGTTCTTC
V: TRBV19; size: -; J: TRBJ1-5; D: TRBD1; CDR3: CASSIQGSNQPQHF; DNA: TGTGCCAGTAGCATACAGGGGAGCAATCAGCCCCAGCATTTT
V: TRBV27; size: few; J: TRBJ2-5; D: TRBD2; CDR3: CASSGGARETQYF; DNA: TGTGCCAGCAGCGGGGGGGCTAGGGAGACCCAGTACTTC
V: TRBV28; size: -; J: TRBJ2-2; D: TRBD2; CDR3: CASKLAGNTGELFF; DNA: TGTGCCAGCAAACTAGCGGGTAACACCGGGGAGCTGTTTTTT
V: TRBV7-2; size: -; J: TRBJ2-7; D: TRBD2; CDR3: CASSLASGGVDEQYF; DNA: TGTGCCAGCAGCTTAGCTAGCGGGGGTGTCGACGAGCAGTACTTC
V: TRBV14; size: -; J: TRBJ2-5; D: -; CDR3: CASSSQDWLAVQETQYF; DNA: TGTGCCAGCAGCTCCCAAGATTGGTTAGCGGTCCAAGAGACCCAGTACTTC
V: TRBV10-3; size: once; J: TRBJ2-1; D: TRBD2; CDR3: CAIRVASGPYNEQFF; DNA: TGTGCCATCCGGGTGGCTAGCGGGCCCTACAATGAGCAGTTCTTC
V: TRBV3-1/TRBV3-2; size: -; J: TRBJ1-1; D: TRBD1; CDR3: CASSPAQGGTEAFF; DNA: TGTGCCAGCAGCCCGGCCCAGGGGGGCACTGAAGCTTTCTTT
V: TRBV7-2; size: -; J: TRBJ2-5; D: TRBD2; CDR3: CASSDSPSGQETQYF; DNA: TGTGCCAGCAGCGATAGCCCTAGCGGCCAAGAGACCCAGTACTTC
V: TRBV19; size: -; J: TRBJ2-7; D: TRBD1; CDR3: CASSERTGTYEQYF; DNA: TGTGCCAGTAGCGAAAGGACAGGTACCTACGAGCAGTACTTC
V: TRBV5-1; size: -; J: TRBJ2-1; D: -; CDR3: CASSLNRDNEQFF; DNA: TGCGCCAGCAGCTTGAACAGGGACAATGAGCAGTTCTTC
V: TRBV27; size: -; J: TRBJ2-7; D: -; CDR3: CASRKPRQYF; DNA: TGTGCCAGCAGAAAGCCTCGGCAGTACTTC
V: TRBV2; size: -; J: TRBJ1-6; D: TRBD1; CDR3: CASRTGTGASPLHF; DNA: TGTGCCAGCAGAACCGGGACAGGGGCTTCACCCCTCCACTTT
V: TRBV29-1; size: -; J: TRBJ2-7; D: TRBD2; CDR3: CSVESQGLAGGPSGEQYF; DNA: TGCAGCGTTGAATCCCAGGGACTAGCGGGAGGGCCTTCCGGCGAGCAGTACTTC
V: TRBV6-4; size: -; J: TRBJ2-2; D: TRBD2; CDR3: CASRRTSGSSPGELFF; DNA: TGTGCCAGCAGAAGGACTAGCGGGAGCAGTCCCGGGGAGCTGTTTTTT
V: TRBV14; size: -; J: TRBJ2-6; D: -; CDR3: CASSQGPGRAYSGANVLTF; DNA: TGTGCCAGCAGCCAAGGCCCGGGCAGGGCGTACTCTGGGGCCAACGTCCTGACTTTC
V: TRBV19; size: once; J: TRBJ2-3; D: TRBD2; CDR3: CASRPGSGSGGTQYF; DNA: TGTGCCAGTAGGCCGGGGAGCGGGAGTGGTGGTACGCAGTATTTT
V: TRBV19; size: -; J: TRBJ2-1; D: -; CDR3: CASSIDRIVNEQFF; DNA: TGTGCCAGTAGTATAGACAGGATAGTAAATGAGCAGTTCTTC
V: TRBV28; size: -; J: TRBJ2-3; D: -; CDR3: CASRYHGRTMDTQYF; DNA: TGTGCCAGCAGATACCATGGACGGACTATGGATACGCAGTATTTT
V: TRBV7-2; size: few; J: TRBJ2-7; D: -; CDR3: CASTRAYEQYF; DNA: TGTGCCAGCACCAGGGCCTACGAGCAGTACTTC
V: TRBV6-5; size: -; J: TRBJ2-5; D: -; CDR3: CASSQKETQYF; DNA: TGTGCCAGCAGCCAGAAAGAGACCCAGTACTTC
V: TRBV5-1; size: -; J: TRBJ2-7; D: TRBD1; CDR3: CASSLGITTGGFYEQYF; DNA: TGCGCCAGCAGCTTGGGAATAACGACAGGGGGATTCTACGAGCAGTACTTC
V: TRBV4-3; size: -; J: TRBJ1-1; D: -; CDR3: CASSQDFAARTEAFF; DNA: TGCGCCAGCAGCCAAGATTTCGCGGCGCGGACTGAAGCTTTCTTT
V: TRBV5-1; size: -; J: TRBJ2-3; D: TRBD1; CDR3: CASSSNQGTGDTQYF; DNA: TGCGCCAGCAGCTCTAATCAGGGGACAGGGGATACGCAGTATTTT
V: TRBV14; size: -; J: TRBJ2-3; D: -; CDR3: CASSHGDTQYF; DNA: TGTGCCAGCAGCCACGGAGATACGCAGTATTTT
V: TRBV7-8; size: -; J: TRBJ1-6; D: -; CDR3: CASSLRVGRSPLHF; DNA: TGTGCCAGCAGCTTGCGGGTCGGACGGTCACCCCTCCACTTT
V: TRBV27; size: few; J: TRBJ2-1; D: -; CDR3: CASSSGSSYNEQFF; DNA: TGTGCCAGCAGTTCCGGGAGCTCCTACAATGAGCAGTTCTTC
V: TRBV19; size: -; J: TRBJ1-1; D: TRBD1; CDR3: CASRIEDRDYEAFF; DNA: TGTGCCAGTAGAATAGAGGACAGGGACTATGAAGCTTTCTTT
V: TRBV7-2; size: -; J: TRBJ2-7; D: TRBD2; CDR3: CASSLTSGSYEQYF; DNA: TGTGCCAGCAGCTTAACTAGCGGGTCCTACGAGCAGTACTTC
V: TRBV27; size: -; J: TRBJ1-6; D: TRBD1; CDR3: CATRGGASYNSPLHF; DNA: TGTGCCACCCGAGGGGGCGCATCCTATAATTCACCCCTCCACTTT
V: TRBV11-2; size: once; J: TRBJ2-2; D: -; CDR3: CASSFMGANTGELFF; DNA: TGTGCCAGCAGCTTTATGGGCGCGAACACCGGGGAGCTGTTTTTT
V: TRBV27; size: -; J: TRBJ2-1; D: -; CDR3: CASSLRTNYNEQFF; DNA: TGTGCCAGCAGTTTAAGGACAAACTACAATGAGCAGTTCTTC
V: TRBV24-1; size: few; J: TRBJ1-1; D: TRBD1; CDR3: CATSDLGQDMNTEAFF; DNA: TGTGCCACCAGTGATTTGGGACAGGACATGAACACTGAAGCTTTCTTT
V: TRBV19; size: -; J: TRBJ1-1; D: TRBD1; CDR3: CASSTGTGLYRTEAFF; DNA: TGTGCCAGTAGTACCGGGACAGGGTTGTATCGGACTGAAGCTTTCTTT
V: TRBV20-1; size: -; J: TRBJ1-2; D: TRBD1; CDR3: CSASEDRGLVGYGYTF; DNA: TGCAGTGCTAGTGAGGACAGGGGGCTAGTGGGCTATGGCTACACCTTC
V: TRBV6-5; size: once; J: TRBJ1-1; D: -; CDR3: CASSHNRQPNTEAFF; DNA: TGTGCCAGCAGTCACAATCGACAGCCGAACACTGAAGCTTTCTTT
V: TRBV4-1; size: -; J: TRBJ2-4; D: -; CDR3: CASSQGVWLEKNIQYF; DNA: TGCGCCAGCAGCCAAGGGGTGTGGTTGGAGAAAAACATTCAGTACTTC
V: TRBV5-6; size: -; J: TRBJ2-7; D: -; CDR3: CASSGGGDEQYF; DNA: TGTGCCAGCAGCGGGGGCGGCGACGAGCAGTACTTC
V: TRBV15; size: -; J: TRBJ2-1; D: TRBD1; CDR3: CATSRARDSSYNEQFF; DNA: TGTGCCACCAGCAGAGCTAGGGACAGCTCCTACAATGAGCAGTTCTTC
V: TRBV13; size: -; J: TRBJ2-1; D: TRBD2; CDR3: CASRITLPGLAGNLRYNEQFF; DNA: TGTGCCAGCAGAATCACACTCCCGGGACTAGCGGGGAACTTGAGGTACAATGAGCAGTTCTTC
V: TRBV5-6; size: -; J: TRBJ2-3; D: -; CDR3: CASSQPTKSGETDTQYF; DNA: TGTGCCAGCAGCCAACCGACCAAAAGTGGAGAGACAGATACGCAGTATTTT
V: TRBV20-1; size: -; J: TRBJ2-1; D: -; CDR3: CSARMAFEQFF; DNA: TGCAGTGCTAGGATGGCATTTGAGCAGTTCTTC
V: TRBV3-1/TRBV3-2; size: -; J: TRBJ1-6; D: -; CDR3: CASSLGTNNSPLHF; DNA: TGTGCCAGCAGCCTCGGGACAAATAATTCACCCCTCCACTTT
V: TRBV2; size: once; J: TRBJ2-3; D: -; CDR3: CASSESSSTDTQYF; DNA: TGTGCCAGCAGTGAATCTAGTAGCACAGATACGCAGTATTTT